One sample yielded the 8 T cell receptor beta chains listed below, sequenced in a study of CD8+ T cells in alopecia areata. Once RNA had been extracted, it was reverse transcribed into cDNA to act as the sequencing template. TCRdb keeps only in-frame clones here, not all; method: immunoSEQ multiplex PCR. The table has some 190,000 clones, 60% seen once; the top ten hold 0.85% to 1.3%. Treatment defined: oral pan-JAK inhibitor, 5-10 mg twice daily. The source material was CD4+ T cells sorted from blood, sampled at week 24, from a patient treated with tofacitinib. These receptors originate from a human donor with alopecia areata.

The rearrangement joins TRBV2 to TRBJ2-3; TRBD1 is a possible D gene (6 bases). The V gene's germline CDR1 is SNHLY and CDR2 FYNNEI. The CDR3 is 16 amino acids. V dropped 8 bases and J dropped 4 bases, with 22 bases sitting between them. Written as DNA, the CDR3 is TGTGCCAGCGGATGGACAGCGGAGTACCCCTCAGATACGCAGTATTTT. As protein: CASGWTAEYPSDTQYF.

CDR3 bases: TGCGCCAGCAGCCCGATGGTGGGGTTCGGAGAGACCCAGTACTTC. Its protein product is CASSPMVGFGETQYF. V usage is TRBV5-1 and J usage is TRBJ2-5; no definite D call. The CDR3 contains 15 residues. V lost 4 bases, J lost 4 bases, and 17 bases lay in between. In germline, CDR1 is SGHRS, CDR2 YFSETQ.

This chain links TRBV14 with TRBJ1-6; D is unclear. The CDR3 is 15 residues long. CDR1 is SGHDN and CDR2 is FVKESK in the germline V gene. V lost 4 bases and J lost 0, with 7 bases in between. The CDR3 sequence is CASSPGGSYNSPLHF. Here the CDR3 DNA reads TGTGCCAGCAGCCCAGGTGGCTCCTATAATTCACCCCTCCACTTT.

This rearrangement joins TRBV6-5 to TRBJ2-5; tentatively, D is TRBD1 (6 bases). The CDR3 sequence is 14 residues long. The germline V gene has CDR1 MNHEY and CDR2 SVGAGI. V was shortened by 8 bases and J by 3 bases, with 16 bases between the two germline ends. CDR3 DNA: TGTGCCAGCCGACCTACAGGGCCGAAAGAGACCCAGTACTTC. Translated: CASRPTGPKETQYF.

The chain combines TRBV29-1 with TRBJ2-1; 7 nucleotides agree with TRBD2. Germline values: CDR1 SQVTM, CDR2 ANQGSEA. Germline trimming cut 4 bases from V and 10 bases from J; bases unmatched to any gene: 7. The CDR3 has 12 residues. This chain's CDR3 is CSVGGGGREQFF. CDR3 in DNA: TGCAGCGTTGGTGGGGGGGGACGCGAGCAGTTCTTC.

There are a few counts of this clone. This chain joins TRBV5-1 and TRBJ1-1; D is uncertain. V was trimmed by 4 bases and J by 4 bases, leaving 11 bases between them. This CDR3 is 13 amino acids long. Germline V gives CDR1 SGHRS, CDR2 YFSETQ. CDR3 amino acids: CASSPGLGTEAFF. CDR3 nucleotide sequence: TGCGCCAGCAGCCCGGGATTGGGCACTGAAGCTTTCTTT. Combining the CDR3 with reference TRBV5-1 and TRBJ1-1 gives the whole variable domain KAGVTQTPRYLIKTRGQQVTLSCSPISGHRSVSWYQQTPGQGLQFLFEYFSETQRNKGNFPGRFSGRQFSNSRSEMNVSTLELGDSALYLCASSPGLGTEAFFGQGTRLTVV.

The V call is TRBV6-5, the J call TRBJ1-6, with D possibly TRBD1 on 5 matching bases. Germline V gene sequence: CDR1 MNHEY, CDR2 SVGAGI. V was trimmed by 5 bases and J by 7 bases, leaving 9 bases between them. The CDR3 covers 13 residues. CDR3 bases: TGTGCCAGCAGTGGGGGTGGGAATTCACCCCTCCACTTT. Protein sequence: CASSGGGNSPLHF.

The rearrangement joins TRBV27 to TRBJ2-3; the D call may be TRBD1 or TRBD2 (5 bases each). Germline lookup yields CDR1 MNHEY and CDR2 SMNVEV (reference sequence). Trimming removed 3 bases at V and 10 bases at J, with 8 bases between. CDR3 length equals 11 residues. The CDR3 DNA sequence: TGTGCCAGCAGTTTTAGAGGGGCGCAGTATTTT. Translated: CASSFRGAQYF.